This T cell receptor (beta chain) was found in a study of blood T cell repertoires in COVID-19. Overall study: Italy, Spain and the United States were the sources of the convalescent and acute COVID-19 samples. PBMCs, B-cell-depleted T cells, or T cells were the source of the cDNA or gDNA that made up the material.

The CDR3 sequence is 16 residues long. Germline V CDR1 and CDR2: SGDLS, YYNGEE. Unmatched junction bases numbered 8, after V lost 4 bases and J lost 2 bases. Authors' analysis steps: Estimation of nucleated cell counts relied on the amplification of reference gene primers. TCRdb's copy holds only in-frame clones and misses some; the assay was immunoSEQ multiplex PCR. The V and J calls and clone size were taken over from that table, and D and trimming were inferred from the DNA. The table lists just under 250,000 clones, about 90% of them singletons. Sequencing used peripheral blood. The source of this sequence is a woman younger than 45 who had recovered from COVID-19. The chain joins TRBV9 to TRBJ2-3; 9 bases fit TRBD2. This chain's CDR3 is CASSTLGGGVTDTQYF. CDR3 in DNA: TGTGCCAGCAGCACCCTGGGCGGGGGGGTCACAGATACGCAGTATTTT.